These 8 T cell receptor beta chains share one sample of origin, sequenced in a study of control samples from healthy donors and cancer patients. The protocol was immunoSEQ multiplex PCR, while the TCRdb copy is restricted to in-frame clones and leaves out a portion. In the table there are fewer than 200,000 clones, around 95% of which are singletons. What was sequenced was blood. Receptors originate from an older woman in good health.

The chain employs TRBV19 and TRBJ2-3, with D possibly matching TRBD2 (6 bases). The ends were cut back, 5 bases at V and 1 base at J, with 13 bases in the middle. The CDR3 has 15 amino acids. The germline V gene has CDR1 LNHDA and CDR2 SQIVND (reference sequence). CDR3: CASSGGGAGTDTQYF. CDR3 DNA: TGTGCCAGTAGTGGCGGCGGGGCAGGCACAGATACGCAGTATTTT.

J is TRBJ2-2 and V is TRBV7-2; no definite D call. V lost 1 base and J lost 3, with 6 bases in between. Per the germline V gene, CDR1 is SGHTA and CDR2 is FQGNSA. This CDR3 contains 14 residues. The CDR3 nucleotides read TGTGCCAGCAGCTTAGTGGGTTACACCGGGGAGCTGTTTTTT. It translates to CASSLVGYTGELFF. The whole variable domain, filled in from reference TRBV7-2 and TRBJ2-2, reads GAGVSQSPSNKVTEKGKDVELRCDPISGHTALYWYRQSLGQGLEFLIYFQGNSAPDKSGLPSDRFSAERTGGSVSTLTIQRTQQEDSAVYLCASSLVGYTGELFFGEGSRLTVL.

The chain is built from TRBV7-8 and TRBJ1-6; TRBD1 matches 8 bases. The CDR3 has 16 residues. Germline lookup yields CDR1 SGHVS and CDR2 FQNEAQ. Trimming took 3 bases from V and 9 from J; bases not matched to a gene: 10. CDR3 protein: CASSLNKDRVVSPLHF. In DNA form, the CDR3 reads TGTGCCAGCAGCTTGAACAAGGACAGGGTTGTTTCACCCCTCCACTTT.

The chain joins TRBV19 to TRBJ2-1, with D tentatively TRBD2 (6 bases). Trimming cost V 0 bases and J 7 bases, with 10 bases left between them. The CDR3 contains 14 residues. Germline assignment: CDR1 LNHDA and CDR2 SQIVND (reference sequence). The CDR3 DNA is TGTGCCAGTAGTATAGAGGGAGGTGGGAATGAGCAGTTCTTC. Protein: CASSIEGGGNEQFF.

This rearrangement joins TRBV6-6 to TRBJ2-3, with TRBD2 identical over 9 bases. V was clipped by 6 bases and J by 3 bases; unmatched bases: 10. Germline V gene sequence: CDR1 MNHNY, CDR2 SVGAGI (reference sequence). The CDR3 is 16 residues long. In nucleotides, the CDR3 is TGTGCCAGCAGAGCGGGGGGTGTTCTACGGACAGATACGCAGTATTTT. Protein product: CASRAGGVLRTDTQYF.

The chain joins TRBV29-1 to TRBJ2-7; 8 bases agree with TRBD2. The J segment lost 1 base and the V segment lost 6 bases, leaving 11 bases of the junction unmatched. The CDR3 has 15 amino acids. Germline V gene sequence: CDR1 SQVTM, CDR2 ANQGSEA. The CDR3: CSVGRGAADSYEQYF. Here the CDR3 DNA reads TGCAGCGTGGGGCGGGGGGCGGCGGATTCCTACGAGCAGTACTTC.

The chain has TRBV29-1 and TRBJ1-1; 9 nucleotides line up with TRBD1. The CDR3 is 14 residues long. Germline CDR1 reads SQVTM; CDR2 reads ANQGSEA. After removal of 6 bases from V and 6 bases from J, the junction contained 11 bases not matched to a gene. The CDR3 sequence: CSVRGGQGNSEAFF. CDR3 nucleotides: TGCAGCGTCAGGGGGGGACAGGGAAATTCTGAAGCTTTCTTT.

This chain's CDR3 is CSVRSGNTIYF. CDR3 DNA sequence: TGCAGCGTAAGGTCTGGAAACACCATATATTTT. The chain couples TRBV29-1 to TRBJ1-3; no definite D call. The CDR3 extends over 11 amino acids. V lost 6 bases and J lost 1, with 4 bases in between. Germline-derived CDR1 and CDR2 are SQVTM and ANQGSEA.